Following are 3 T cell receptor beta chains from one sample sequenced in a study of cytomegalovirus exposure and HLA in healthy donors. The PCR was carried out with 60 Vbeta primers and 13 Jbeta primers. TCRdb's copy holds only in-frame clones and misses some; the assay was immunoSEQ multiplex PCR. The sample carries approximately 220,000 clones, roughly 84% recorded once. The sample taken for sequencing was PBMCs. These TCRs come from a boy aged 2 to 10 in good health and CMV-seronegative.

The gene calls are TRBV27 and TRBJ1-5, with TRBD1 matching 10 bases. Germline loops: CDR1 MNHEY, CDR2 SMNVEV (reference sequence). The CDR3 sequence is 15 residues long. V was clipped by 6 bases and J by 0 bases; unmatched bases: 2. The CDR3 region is CASSGTGDSNQPQHF. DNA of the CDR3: TGTGCCAGCAGCGGGACAGGGGATAGCAATCAGCCCCAGCATTTT.

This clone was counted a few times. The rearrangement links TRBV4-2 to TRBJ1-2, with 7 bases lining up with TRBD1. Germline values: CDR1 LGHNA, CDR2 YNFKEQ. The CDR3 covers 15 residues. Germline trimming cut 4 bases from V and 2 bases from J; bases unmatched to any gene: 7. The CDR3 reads CASSPGLGQNYGYTF. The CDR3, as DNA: TGTGCCAGCAGCCCAGGCTTGGGACAGAACTATGGCTACACCTTC.

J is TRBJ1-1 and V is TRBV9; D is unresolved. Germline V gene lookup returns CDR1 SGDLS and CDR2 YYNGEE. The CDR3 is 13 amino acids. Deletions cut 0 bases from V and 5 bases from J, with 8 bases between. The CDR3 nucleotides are TGTGCCAGCAGCGTAGAAGGGAGGACTGAAGCTTTCTTT. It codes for CASSVEGRTEAFF.